The next 29 T cell receptor beta chains were all read from a single sample in a study of cytomegalovirus exposure and HLA in healthy donors. PCR amplification relied on 60 Vbeta primers (plus 13 Jbeta primers). The table came from immunoSEQ multiplex PCR; TCRdb's copy has only in-frame clones and leaves some out. Of about 64,000 clones listed, approximately 70% are singletons. The sequencing input was PBMCs. Receptors originate from a male donor in good health and CMV-seropositive.

The chain carries TRBV2 and TRBJ2-7; 13 bases fit TRBD2. This CDR3 spans 15 amino acids. Germline V gene lookup returns CDR1 SNHLY and CDR2 FYNNEI. The ends lost 6 bases at V and 2 bases at J; junction bases unmatched: 4. CDR3 residues: CASRVGLAGTYEQYF. The DNA for the CDR3 is TGTGCCAGCAGGGTGGGACTAGCGGGGACCTACGAGCAGTACTTC.

V is TRBV9 and J is TRBJ2-5; TRBD2 agrees at 8 bases. J lost 2 bases, V lost 2 bases, and 5 bases had no gene match. Germline lookup yields CDR1 SGDLS and CDR2 YYNGEE. This CDR3 has 15 amino acids. CDR3 sequence: CASSVASGSQETQYF. The CDR3, as DNA: TGTGCCAGCAGCGTTGCTAGCGGGTCGCAAGAGACCCAGTACTTC.

The chain joins TRBV7-8 to TRBJ2-3; D is possibly TRBD2 (5 bases). V was cut by 6 bases and J by 4 bases, with 17 bases left in between. The CDR3 runs to 15 residues. Germline assignment: CDR1 SGHVS and CDR2 FQNEAQ. The CDR3 region is CASSPLSASSDTQYF. The CDR3 nucleotides read TGTGCCAGCAGTCCCTTGTCCGCTAGCTCAGATACGCAGTATTTT.

This clone appeared once. V usage is TRBV7-7 and J usage is TRBJ2-5; D may be TRBD2 (6 bases). The CDR3 covers 15 residues. The germline V and J ends were trimmed by 1 base and 2 bases, with 11 bases remaining between them. CDR1 and CDR2 from the germline V gene are SSHAT and FNYEAQ (reference sequence). CDR3 region: CASSLGGTRQETQYF. For the CDR3, the DNA is TGTGCCAGCAGCTTAGGTGGGACTCGGCAAGAGACCCAGTACTTC.

The chain has TRBV6-6 and TRBJ2-3, with 7 bases lining up with TRBD1. Germline assignment: CDR1 MNHNY and CDR2 SVGAGI (reference sequence). The junction had 11 bases not matched to a gene; V was cut back by 6 bases and J by 5 bases. The length of the CDR3 is 15 residues. This chain's CDR3 is CASRSRQGVGDTQYF. The CDR3 region has the DNA TGTGCCAGCAGGTCTCGGCAGGGGGTAGGAGATACGCAGTATTTT.

This sequence joins TRBV30 and TRBJ1-3; TRBD1 matches at 9 bases. The CDR3 is 18 amino acids. V shed 5 bases and J 0 bases; nucleotides not matched to a gene: 14. Germline CDR1 GTSNPN, CDR2 SVGIG (reference sequence). DNA for the CDR3: TGTGCCTGGGACCGGGACAGGGTTTCTTCCGACTCTGGAAACACCATATATTTT. Protein product: CAWDRDRVSSDSGNTIYF.

V is TRBV5-1 and J is TRBJ1-4; 7 bases align to TRBD1. V lost 4 bases to trimming and J lost 7 bases; unmatched junction nucleotides: 10. This CDR3 contains 15 residues. CDR1 and CDR2 (germline): SGHRS, YFSETQ. CDR3 DNA: TGCGCCAGCAGCGGGAGACAGGGCGGGGCTGAAAAACTGTTTTTT. Encoded protein: CASSGRQGGAEKLFF.

This clone showed up just a few times. The chain joins TRBV13 to TRBJ2-3, with D perhaps matching TRBD1 (6 bases). CDR1 and CDR2 (germline): PRHDT, FYEKMQ (reference sequence). The CDR3 is made up of 12 amino acids. With 5 bases removed from V and 4 bases from J, the gap between germline ends came to 7 bases. DNA for the CDR3: TGTGCCAGCAGCCAGGGGCCAGATACGCAGTATTTT. Its translation is CASSQGPDTQYF.

This clone has a handful of counts. This sequence joins TRBV18 and TRBJ2-7, with 8 bases aligning to TRBD1. Germline lookup yields CDR1 KGHSH and CDR2 LQKENI. J was trimmed by 2 bases and V by 0 bases; bases with no gene match: 6. The CDR3 runs to 16 residues. CDR3 in amino acids: CASSPPLTGAPYEQYF. The CDR3 DNA is TGTGCCAGCTCACCACCTTTGACAGGGGCCCCCTACGAGCAGTACTTC.

J is TRBJ2-1 and V is TRBV5-6; 11 bases line up with TRBD2. This CDR3 has 14 amino acids. The V gene's germline CDR1 is SGHDT and CDR2 YYEEEE. J lost 7 bases, V lost 4 bases, and 4 bases had no gene match. The CDR3 protein is CASSRLAGLNEQFF. The CDR3 DNA reads as TGTGCCAGCAGCAGACTAGCGGGGCTTAATGAGCAGTTCTTC.

This sequence joins TRBV7-2 and TRBJ2-5; D may be TRBD1 (6 bases). From germline, CDR1 is SGHTA and CDR2 FQGNSA. CDR3 length: 16 residues. V dropped 0 bases and J dropped 5 bases, with 16 bases sitting between them. CDR3 sequence: CASSLARGQIGETQYF. The CDR3, as DNA: TGTGCCAGCAGCTTAGCACGAGGACAGATCGGGGAGACCCAGTACTTC.

V and J are TRBV28 and TRBJ2-7; 10 nucleotides match TRBD1. With V trimmed by 5 bases and J by 5 bases, 6 bases remained unmatched. The CDR3 extends over 14 amino acids. Germline V CDR1 and CDR2: MDHEN, SYDVKM. The CDR3 nucleotides are TGTGCCAGCAGTCCGGGACAGGGGAGCCACGAGCAGTACTTC. Encoded protein: CASSPGQGSHEQYF.

The CDR3 bases are TGTGCCAGCAGCTTAGAGACGACAGGGGAGGTTAGAGAGACCCAGTACTTC. This gives the protein CASSLETTGEVRETQYF. V usage is TRBV7-3 and J usage is TRBJ2-5, with 8 positions matching TRBD1. Per germline, CDR1 SGHTA and CDR2 FQGTGA. Trimming cost V 2 bases and J 4 bases; bases outside gene matches: 12. The CDR3 loop spans 17 amino acids.

The rearrangement uses TRBV2 and TRBJ2-2; D is unresolved. The CDR3 sequence is 12 residues long. Germline V gene sequence: CDR1 SNHLY, CDR2 FYNNEI. The V end was cut by 6 bases, the J end by 4 bases, with 6 bases between. This chain's CDR3 is CASRYTTGELFF. In DNA, the CDR3 is TGTGCCAGCAGGTACACCACCGGGGAGCTGTTTTTT.

The chain employs TRBV5-1 and TRBJ1-2; D is uncertain. Germline V gene data show CDR1 as SGHRS and CDR2 as YFSETQ. V was cut by 0 bases and J by 5 bases, with 11 bases left in between. CDR3 size: 14 residues. CDR3 residues: CASSLEAGGYGYTF. The DNA of the CDR3 is TGCGCCAGCAGCTTGGAAGCCGGCGGATATGGCTACACCTTC.

The chain has TRBV7-2 and TRBJ2-5; D perhaps matches TRBD2 (6 bases). TRBJ2-7 explains the end of the DNA better; the J call may be wrong. From germline, CDR1 is SGHTA and CDR2 FQGNSA. This CDR3 region has 13 residues. The CDR3 spells CASSFGGSYEQYF. Here the CDR3 DNA reads TGTGCCAGCAGCTTTGGGGGGTCCTACGAGCAGTACTTC.

The rearrangement joins TRBV13 to TRBJ2-2, with TRBD1 matching 7 bases. The germline V gene encodes CDR1 PRHDT and CDR2 FYEKMQ (reference sequence). The CDR3 length is 20 residues. Unmatched junction bases numbered 18, after V lost 5 bases and J lost 0 bases. The CDR3 region is CASSRGTDREEWANTGELFF. The CDR3 DNA is TGTGCCAGCAGCAGAGGGACAGATCGAGAGGAGTGGGCGAACACCGGGGAGCTGTTTTTT.

This rearrangement joins TRBV5-1 to TRBJ1-3, with no clear D. The CDR3 has 15 amino acids. With 4 bases removed from V and 3 bases from J, the gap between germline ends came to 14 bases. CDR1 and CDR2 (germline): SGHRS, YFSETQ. The chain's CDR3 is CASSLSVGGGNTIYF. The CDR3 region has the DNA TGCGCCAGCAGCCTGTCCGTGGGAGGTGGAAACACCATATATTTT.

V gene TRBV7-2 combines with J gene TRBJ2-3; 12 bases agree with TRBD2. This CDR3 is built from 17 residues. Unmatched junction bases numbered 5, after V lost 2 bases and J lost 2 bases. The germline V gene encodes CDR1 SGHTA and CDR2 FQGNSA. This chain's CDR3 is CASSLPTSGGHTDTQYF. In DNA, the CDR3 is TGTGCCAGCAGCTTACCGACTAGCGGGGGCCACACAGATACGCAGTATTTT.

The chain combines TRBV7-7 with TRBJ2-7; 10 bases agree with TRBD2. This CDR3 spans 13 amino acids. Germline assignment: CDR1 SSHAT and CDR2 FNYEAQ (reference sequence). V shed 6 bases and J 5 bases; nucleotides not matched to a gene: 4. CDR3 sequence reads: CASSTGLANEQYF. In nucleotides, the CDR3 is TGTGCCAGCAGTACGGGACTAGCGAACGAGCAGTACTTC.

This clone was counted a single time. The sample holds other DNA sequences that translate to the same CDR3. The chain employs TRBV4-3 and TRBJ1-5; D is undetermined. With 0 bases removed from V and 7 bases from J, the gap between germline ends came to 7 bases. Germline V gives CDR1 LGHNA, CDR2 YSLEER. This CDR3 is 13 amino acids long. The CDR3 sequence: CASSQDPGQPQHF. DNA for the CDR3: TGCGCCAGCAGCCAAGATCCGGGACAGCCCCAGCATTTT.

This chain uses TRBV6-5 with TRBJ1-2, with 8 bases aligning to TRBD1. After removal of 6 bases from V and 4 bases from J, the junction contained 10 bases not matched to a gene. The CDR3 consists of 15 residues. Germline V gives CDR1 MNHEY, CDR2 SVGAGI. Here the CDR3 DNA reads TGTGCCAGCAGATTCTACAGGGGGAAAATCTATGGCTACACCTTC. This codes for CASRFYRGKIYGYTF.

The V call is TRBV11-2, the J call TRBJ2-1; 11 bases are shared with TRBD1. The germline gives CDR1 SGHAT, CDR2 FQNNGV. The CDR3 totals 15 residues. The V and J ends lost 3 bases and 10 bases, in that order; junction bases with no gene match: 8. As DNA, the CDR3 is TGTGCCAGCAGCTTGGCCGGGACAGGGGGTGTGGAGCAGTTCTTC. Its protein product is CASSLAGTGGVEQFF. Based on the CDR3 plus reference TRBV11-2 and TRBJ2-1, the full variable domain is EAGVAQSPRYKIIEKRQSVAFWCNPISGHATLYWYQQILGQGPKLLIQFQNNGVVDDSQLPKDRFSAERLKGVDSTLKIQPAKLEDSAVYLCASSLAGTGGVEQFFGPGTRLTVL.

The rearrangement links TRBV2 to TRBJ1-5, with D possibly being TRBD1 (6 bases). Germline V gene lookup returns CDR1 SNHLY and CDR2 FYNNEI. Trimming pared 4 bases from V and 3 bases from J, leaving 7 bases between. The CDR3 spans 13 residues. DNA of the CDR3: TGTGCCAGCAGTGCAGGGGACAATCAGCCCCAGCATTTT. This sequence encodes CASSAGDNQPQHF.

The table lists this clone with a few counts. The CDR3 sequence: CASSVGTGTYNEQFF. CDR3 DNA: TGTGCCAGCAGCGTAGGTACCGGGACCTACAATGAGCAGTTCTTC. This chain connects TRBV9 to TRBJ2-1; possible D gene TRBD2, 5 bases. V was clipped by 0 bases and J by 2 bases, with 9 bases between them. The CDR3 extends over 15 amino acids. CDR1 and CDR2 from the germline V gene are SGDLS and YYNGEE.

The V gene is TRBV7-9, the J gene TRBJ2-1; D is perhaps TRBD2 (6 bases). Trimming took 8 bases from V and 10 from J, leaving 12 bases between them. The CDR3 is made up of 11 amino acids. Germline V gene sequence: CDR1 SEHNR, CDR2 FQNEAQ (reference sequence). CDR3: CASSPLAEQFF. In DNA, the CDR3 is TGTGCCAGCTCACCCCTAGCGGAGCAGTTCTTC.

This clone was observed a handful of times. V gene TRBV5-4 combines with J gene TRBJ2-6, with 7 bases identical to TRBD1. This CDR3 comprises 17 residues. V trimming: 4 bases; J trimming: 1 base; junction bases outside the gene matches: 8. CDR1 and CDR2 from the germline V gene are SGHNT and YYREEE (reference sequence). CDR3 DNA: TGTGCCAGCAGCACCGACAGGGATCGATCTGGGGCCAACGTCCTGACTTTC. Protein sequence: CASSTDRDRSGANVLTF.

The CDR3 spells CASSRTGGTQETQYF. In nucleotides, the CDR3 is TGTGCCAGCAGTAGGACAGGGGGAACACAAGAGACCCAGTACTTC. V and J are TRBV6-1 and TRBJ2-5; 10 bases line up with TRBD1. V trimming: 5 bases; J trimming: 2 bases; junction bases outside the gene matches: 5. This CDR3 region has 15 residues. CDR1 and CDR2 (germline): MNHNS, SASEGT.

The V and J genes are TRBV7-9 and TRBJ1-1, with 7 bases aligning to TRBD1. CDR3 size: 14 residues. V trimming: 3 bases; J trimming: 4 bases; junction bases outside the gene matches: 5. Germline-derived CDR1 and CDR2 are SEHNR and FQNEAQ (reference sequence). CDR3 nucleotide sequence: TGTGCCAGCAGCTTTTATACAGGGGCCACTGAAGCTTTCTTT. Translated, it gives CASSFYTGATEAFF.